This record concerns one T cell receptor beta chain sequence. Its matching antigen is unknown. These data belong to a study of cytomegalovirus exposure and HLA in healthy donors. Whole-study results and caveats: Highly shared variants forming one cluster were likely a sequencing artifact.

The PCR had 60 Vbeta and 13 Jbeta primers. This table comes from immunoSEQ multiplex PCR, and its TCRdb copy is limited to in-frame clones, with some not included. This sample contains around 75,000 clones. V was shortened by 11 bases and J by 6 bases, with 15 bases between the two germline ends. Germline V lookup: CDR1 MNHEY, CDR2 SVGAGI. The CDR3 covers 12 residues. Input material: PBMCs. V usage is TRBV6-5 and J usage is TRBJ2-3; tentative D call: TRBD1 (6 bases). This TCR derives from a woman between 55 and 75 years old in good health and CMV-seronegative. The CDR3 sequence is CAVQGSHDTQYF. As DNA, the CDR3 is TGTGCCGTACAGGGATCACACGATACGCAGTATTTT.